These T cell receptor beta chains were read from a single sample in a study of cytomegalovirus exposure and HLA in healthy donors. Profiling relied on immunoSEQ multiplex PCR, and the TCRdb table lists in-frame clones only, not all of them. The table includes 150,000 to 200,000 clones, around 79% detected once. Input material: PBMCs. These receptors were obtained from a man aged 35 to 55 in good health and CMV-seropositive. The CDR3 runs from the conserved cysteine through the conserved F or W. Each record gives: CDR3 length, D gene, clone size, J gene, V gene, CDR3 protein, CDR3 DNA. The D gene is left open where the match is weak. Clone size is given for some rows only: seen once, a few or many times, or a class if the clone is expanded.

12 . . TRBJ2-2 TRBV14 CASSQRAGELFF TGTGCCAGCAGCCAGAGGGCTGGGGAGCTGTTTTTT
15 TRBD1 . TRBJ1-5 TRBV28 CASSQGTGAYQPQHF TGTGCCAGCAGTCAAGGGACAGGGGCGTATCAGCCCCAGCATTTT
15 TRBD1 once TRBJ2-3 TRBV19 CASSVGTEFTDTQYF TGTGCCAGCTCTGTGGGGACAGAATTCACAGATACGCAGTATTTT
16 TRBD1 . TRBJ2-2 TRBV13 CASSPDRGPNTGELFF TGTGCCAGCAGCCCAGACAGGGGACCGAACACCGGGGAGCTGTTTTTT
14 TRBD1 . TRBJ2-5 TRBV18 CASSRTGQKETQYF TGTGCCAGCTCACGAACGGGACAGAAAGAGACCCAGTACTTC
13 . . TRBJ2-2 TRBV11-2 CASSFGGHGELFF TGTGCCAGCAGCTTCGGGGGTCACGGGGAGCTGTTTTTT
15 . few TRBJ2-1 TRBV27 CASSLSRDTYNEQFF TGTGCCAGCAGTTTATCTCGGGACACCTACAATGAGCAGTTCTTC
16 . . TRBJ1-6 TRBV21-1 CASSTLRDRGGSPLHF TGTGCCAGCAGCACCCTAAGGGACAGGGGAGGTTCACCCCTCCACTTT
13 TRBD2 once TRBJ2-7 TRBV2 CASKREGPIEQYF TGTGCCAGCAAGCGGGAGGGCCCCATCGAGCAGTACTTC
15 TRBD2 . TRBJ2-1 TRBV4-1 CASSRLAGGPGEQFF TGCGCCAGCAGCCGACTAGCGGGAGGGCCGGGTGAGCAGTTCTTC
15 . . TRBJ1-1 TRBV5-1 CASSLASQGDTEAFF TGCGCCAGCAGCTTGGCCAGCCAAGGGGACACTGAAGCTTTCTTT
16 TRBD1 . TRBJ2-1 TRBV19 CASKPTGTGSYNEQFF TGTGCCAGTAAACCAACCGGGACAGGGTCCTACAATGAGCAGTTCTTC
17 . . TRBJ2-6 TRBV11-3 CASSLDRFLSGANGLTF TGTGCCAGCAGCTTAGATCGATTCCTCTCTGGGGCCAACGGCCTGACTTTC
16 TRBD2 . TRBJ2-1 TRBV18 CASSPPTGGGNNEQFF TGTGCCAGCTCACCACCTACGGGAGGAGGGAACAATGAGCAGTTCTTC
15 TRBD1 . TRBJ2-1 TRBV5-1 CASSNRDRGKDEQFF TGCGCCAGCAGTAACCGGGACAGGGGGAAAGATGAGCAGTTCTTC
14 . . TRBJ1-5 TRBV4-1 CASRDTISDQPQHF TGCGCCAGCCGGGACACTATATCCGATCAGCCCCAGCATTTT
16 TRBD2 . TRBJ2-7 TRBV27 CASSPVLGTTPLEQYF TGTGCCAGCAGTCCGGTCTTAGGGACTACCCCTCTGGAGCAGTACTTC
12 . . TRBJ1-2 TRBV27 CASSLTGLGYTF TGTGCCAGCAGTTTAACGGGACTCGGCTACACCTTC
16 TRBD2 . TRBJ2-5 TRBV5-4 CASSPGGLAGVETQYF TGTGCCAGCAGCCCGGGGGGACTAGCGGGAGTGGAGACCCAGTACTTC
16 . . TRBJ1-2 TRBV13 CASSPGHLRTNYGYTF TGTGCCAGCAGCCCGGGACACTTGAGGACTAACTATGGCTACACCTTC
14 . . TRBJ1-1 TRBV5-1 CASSYGTLDTEAFF TGCGCCAGCAGCTACGGGACACTCGACACTGAAGCTTTCTTT
17 TRBD2 . TRBJ2-2 TRBV10-3 CAISESASGSRIGELFF TGTGCCATCAGTGAGTCCGCTAGCGGGAGTAGAATCGGGGAGCTGTTTTTT
15 TRBD2 . TRBJ2-2 TRBV4-1 CASSEAGGPVGELFF TGCGCCAGCAGCGAAGCGGGAGGGCCGGTCGGGGAGCTGTTTTTT
16 TRBD2 . TRBJ2-1 TRBV19 CASSSRSGRNHNEQFF TGTGCCAGTAGTAGCCGTAGCGGGAGAAACCACAATGAGCAGTTCTTC
17 TRBD2 . TRBJ2-3 TRBV27 CASSLPGLAGVADTQYF TGTGCCAGCAGTCTACCGGGACTAGCGGGAGTAGCAGATACGCAGTATTTT
14 . . TRBJ1-1 TRBV27 CASSPDYRGLKAFF TGTGCCAGCAGTCCCGACTATCGTGGGCTGAAAGCTTTCTTT
16 TRBD2 . TRBJ2-3 TRBV7-6 CASSLHPTSSADTQYF TGTGCCAGCAGCTTACATCCGACTAGCTCGGCAGATACGCAGTATTTT
15 TRBD1 . TRBJ2-7 TRBV6-1 CASSPRQGVSYEQYF TGTGCCAGCAGTCCCCGACAGGGGGTCTCCTACGAGCAGTACTTC
15 TRBD1 . TRBJ1-5 TRBV6-5 CASTATGTGYQPQHF TGTGCCAGCACCGCAACCGGGACAGGGTATCAGCCCCAGCATTTT